The clone carrying this TCR beta chain was picked up a small number of times. Its antigen is unidentified. Aged roughly 6 to 90, donors were systemically healthy Caucasians from Russia. The authors isolated at least 6 million PBMCs per sample. The data were obtained in a study of blood T cells in healthy people across ages. Study results and caveats: A strong correlation was seen between TCR beta diversity and naive T cell percentage.

CDR1 and CDR2 (germline): SGDLS, YYNGEE. Losses at the gene ends were 3 bases for V and 9 bases for J; bases not matched to a gene: 8. The CDR3 has 15 amino acids. The second PCR ran about 6 to 11 cycles with a sample-barcoded 5' primer and J-beta primers. TCRdb reanalysed the 5' RACE reads using MiXCR and keeps one entry per CDR3 protein. Counted here are about 1.8 million distinct CDR3 sequences, about 50% occurring once; the ten biggest clones make up 2.1%. This TCR was sampled from a woman between 35 and 50 years old in good health. The rearrangement uses TRBV9 and TRBJ2-1, with TRBD2 matching 11 bases. Sequenced sample: blood. The CDR3 coding sequence is TGTGCCAGCAGCGCCGGACTAGCGGGTGGAGGTGAGCAGTTCTTC. Protein sequence: CASSAGLAGGGEQFF.